This T cell receptor beta chain was sequenced for a study of T cell responses to AZD1222 COVID-19 vaccine. Study-level findings and limits: Increases in Spike-specific TCR breadth and depth were seen after two AZD1222 doses. Every sample of the repertoires postdated the peak T cell response. In the spike-specific TCR repertoire, nearly half reportedly target unmutated variant regions.

In the case of this clone: The antigen remains unidentified.

Germline trimming cut 5 bases from V and 6 bases from J; bases unmatched to any gene: 6. Germline CDR1 is SEHNR and CDR2 is FQNEAQ (reference sequence). This CDR3 region has 14 residues. Assay: immunoSEQ multiplex PCR; the TCRdb copy retains only in-frame clones and omits some. Reported are over 120,000 clones; the ten largest clones contain under 2.5%. The chain joins TRBV7-9 to TRBJ1-2, with 10 nucleotides matching TRBD1. This receptor was taken from an adult in good health. The material sequenced was peripheral blood. The CDR3 loop is CASSVGTGVDGYTF. The CDR3 DNA is TGTGCCAGCAGCGTCGGGACAGGGGTTGATGGCTACACCTTC.